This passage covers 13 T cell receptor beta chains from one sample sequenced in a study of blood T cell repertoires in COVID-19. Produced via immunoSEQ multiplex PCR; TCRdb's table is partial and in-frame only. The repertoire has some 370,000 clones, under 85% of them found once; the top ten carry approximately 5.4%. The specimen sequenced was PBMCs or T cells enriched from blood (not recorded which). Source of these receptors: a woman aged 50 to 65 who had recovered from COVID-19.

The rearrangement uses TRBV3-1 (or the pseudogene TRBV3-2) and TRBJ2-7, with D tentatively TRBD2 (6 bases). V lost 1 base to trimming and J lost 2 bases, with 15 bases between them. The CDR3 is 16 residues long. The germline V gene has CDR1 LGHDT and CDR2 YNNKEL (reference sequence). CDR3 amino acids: CASSQAPAGGPYEQYF. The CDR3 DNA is TGTGCCAGCAGCCAAGCACCAGCGGGCGGGCCCTACGAGCAGTACTTC.

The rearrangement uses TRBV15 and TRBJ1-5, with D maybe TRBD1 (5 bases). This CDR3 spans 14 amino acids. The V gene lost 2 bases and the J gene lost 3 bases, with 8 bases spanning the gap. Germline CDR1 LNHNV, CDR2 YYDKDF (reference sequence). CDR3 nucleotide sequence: TGTGCCACCAGCAGACAGGGCGTCAATCAGCCCCAGCATTTT. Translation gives CATSRQGVNQPQHF.

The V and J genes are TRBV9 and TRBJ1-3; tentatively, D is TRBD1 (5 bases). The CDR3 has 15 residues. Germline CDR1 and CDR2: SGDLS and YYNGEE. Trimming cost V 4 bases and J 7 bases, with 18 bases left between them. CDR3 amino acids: CASSSGGGGRNTIYF. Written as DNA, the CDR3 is TGTGCCAGCAGCTCCGGCGGCGGGGGGAGGAACACCATATATTTT.

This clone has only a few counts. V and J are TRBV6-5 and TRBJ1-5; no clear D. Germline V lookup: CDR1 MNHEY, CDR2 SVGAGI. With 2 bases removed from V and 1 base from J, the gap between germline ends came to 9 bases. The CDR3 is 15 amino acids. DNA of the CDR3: TGTGCCAGCAGTTACAGTTACAGAAGCAATCAGCCCCAGCATTTT. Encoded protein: CASSYSYRSNQPQHF.

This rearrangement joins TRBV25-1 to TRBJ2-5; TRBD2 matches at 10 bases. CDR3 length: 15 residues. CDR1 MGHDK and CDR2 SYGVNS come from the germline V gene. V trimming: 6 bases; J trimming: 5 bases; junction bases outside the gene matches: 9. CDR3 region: CASSPASGGRETQYF. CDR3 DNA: TGTGCCAGCAGCCCGGCTAGCGGGGGTAGGGAGACCCAGTACTTC.

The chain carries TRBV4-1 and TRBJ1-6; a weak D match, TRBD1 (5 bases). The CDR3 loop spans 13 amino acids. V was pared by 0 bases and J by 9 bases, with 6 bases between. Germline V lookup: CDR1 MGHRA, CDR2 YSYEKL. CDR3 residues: CASSQEQVSPLHF. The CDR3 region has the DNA TGCGCCAGCAGCCAAGAACAGGTTTCACCCCTCCACTTT.

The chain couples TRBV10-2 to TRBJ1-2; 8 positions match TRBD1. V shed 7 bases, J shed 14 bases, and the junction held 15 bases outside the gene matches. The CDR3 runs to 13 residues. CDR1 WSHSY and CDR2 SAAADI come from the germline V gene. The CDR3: CASTLDRASARTF. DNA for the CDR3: TGCGCCAGCACACTGGACAGGGCTTCTGCGCGGACCTTC.

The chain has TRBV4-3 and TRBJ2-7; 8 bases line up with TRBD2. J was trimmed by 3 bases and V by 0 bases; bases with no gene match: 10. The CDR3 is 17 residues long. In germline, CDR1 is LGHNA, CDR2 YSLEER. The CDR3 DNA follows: TGCGCCAGCAGCCAAGACGCAGTAGCGGGGAACCACTACGAGCAGTACTTC. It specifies CASSQDAVAGNHYEQYF.

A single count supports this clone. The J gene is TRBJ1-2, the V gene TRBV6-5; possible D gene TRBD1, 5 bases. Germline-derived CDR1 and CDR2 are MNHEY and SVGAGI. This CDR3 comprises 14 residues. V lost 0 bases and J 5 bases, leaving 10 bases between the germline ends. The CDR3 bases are TGTGCCAGCAGTTACTCGCCAGGGTCATATGGCTACACCTTC. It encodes CASSYSPGSYGYTF.

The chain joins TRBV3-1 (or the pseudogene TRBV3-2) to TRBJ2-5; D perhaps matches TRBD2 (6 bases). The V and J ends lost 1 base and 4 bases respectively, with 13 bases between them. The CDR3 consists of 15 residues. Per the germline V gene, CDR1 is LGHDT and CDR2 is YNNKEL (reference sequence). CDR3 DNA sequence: TGTGCCAGCAGCCAAGGGGCAGGAGGGCTAGAGACCCAGTACTTC. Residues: CASSQGAGGLETQYF.

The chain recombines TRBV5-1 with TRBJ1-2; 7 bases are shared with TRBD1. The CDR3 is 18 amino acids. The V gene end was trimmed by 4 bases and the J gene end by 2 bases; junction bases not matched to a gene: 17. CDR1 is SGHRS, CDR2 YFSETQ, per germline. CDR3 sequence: CASSPQPSGTDLNYGYTF. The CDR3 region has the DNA TGCGCCAGCAGCCCACAACCATCCGGGACAGATTTAAACTATGGCTACACCTTC.

CDR3 bases: TGTGCCTGGAGTGTACTCCACGAGCAGTACTTC. This gives the protein CAWSVLHEQYF. The J gene is TRBJ2-7, the V gene TRBV30; D is unclear. Germline CDR1 is GTSNPN and CDR2 is SVGIG (reference sequence). Trimming left V 0 bases short and J 5 bases short, with 5 bases between. This CDR3 comprises 11 residues.

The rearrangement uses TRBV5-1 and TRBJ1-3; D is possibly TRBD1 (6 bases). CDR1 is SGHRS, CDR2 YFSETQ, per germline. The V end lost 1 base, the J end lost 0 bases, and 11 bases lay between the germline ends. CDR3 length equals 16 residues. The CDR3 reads CASSLMGGGSGNTIYF. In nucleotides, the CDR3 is TGCGCCAGCAGCTTGATGGGAGGGGGCTCTGGAAACACCATATATTTT.